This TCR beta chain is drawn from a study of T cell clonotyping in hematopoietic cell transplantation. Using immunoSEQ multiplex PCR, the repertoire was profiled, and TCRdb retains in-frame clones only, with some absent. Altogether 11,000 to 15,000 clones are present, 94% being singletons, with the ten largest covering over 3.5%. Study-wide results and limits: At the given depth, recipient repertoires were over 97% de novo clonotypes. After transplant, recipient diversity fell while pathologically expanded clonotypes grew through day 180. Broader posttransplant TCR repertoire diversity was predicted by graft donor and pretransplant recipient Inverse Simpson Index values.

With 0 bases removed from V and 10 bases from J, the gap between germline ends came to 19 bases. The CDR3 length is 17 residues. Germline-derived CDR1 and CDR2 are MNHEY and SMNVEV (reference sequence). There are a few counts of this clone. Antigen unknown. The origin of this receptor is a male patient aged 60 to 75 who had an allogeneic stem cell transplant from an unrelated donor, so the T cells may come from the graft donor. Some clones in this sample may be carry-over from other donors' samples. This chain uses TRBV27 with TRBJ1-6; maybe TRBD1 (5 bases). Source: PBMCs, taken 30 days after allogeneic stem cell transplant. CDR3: CASSLSSPAGLGSPLHF. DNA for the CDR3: TGTGCCAGCAGTTTATCGTCCCCCGCAGGGCTAGGGTCACCCCTCCACTTT.